This TCR beta chain was captured by sequencing in a study of tumor and adjacent non-tumor tissue in lung cancer. CDR1 is SGHRS, CDR2 YFSETQ, per germline. Trimming pared 6 bases from V and 3 bases from J, leaving 15 bases between. The CDR3 length is 14 residues. Remarks on this clonotype: A clone one base away is much larger, so this may be a read error.

No cell sorting was done before RNA was extracted from the tissue. A modified ARM-PCR protocol with three rounds of nested PCR amplified TCRbeta. TCRdb itself ran the multiplex PCR reads through MiXCR, one entry per CDR3 protein. Counted here are fewer than 130,000 distinct CDR3 sequences, over 70% occurring once; the ten biggest clones make up 20% to 25%. Sequencing was carried out using lung tumor tissue. The sequence was obtained from a man in his 70s with non-small cell lung cancer. The chain combines TRBV5-1 with TRBJ1-1; D call uncertain. The CDR3: CASNSSGRDTEAFF. Here the CDR3 DNA reads TGCGCCAGCAACTCGTCGGGCAGAGACACTGAAGCTTTCTTT.